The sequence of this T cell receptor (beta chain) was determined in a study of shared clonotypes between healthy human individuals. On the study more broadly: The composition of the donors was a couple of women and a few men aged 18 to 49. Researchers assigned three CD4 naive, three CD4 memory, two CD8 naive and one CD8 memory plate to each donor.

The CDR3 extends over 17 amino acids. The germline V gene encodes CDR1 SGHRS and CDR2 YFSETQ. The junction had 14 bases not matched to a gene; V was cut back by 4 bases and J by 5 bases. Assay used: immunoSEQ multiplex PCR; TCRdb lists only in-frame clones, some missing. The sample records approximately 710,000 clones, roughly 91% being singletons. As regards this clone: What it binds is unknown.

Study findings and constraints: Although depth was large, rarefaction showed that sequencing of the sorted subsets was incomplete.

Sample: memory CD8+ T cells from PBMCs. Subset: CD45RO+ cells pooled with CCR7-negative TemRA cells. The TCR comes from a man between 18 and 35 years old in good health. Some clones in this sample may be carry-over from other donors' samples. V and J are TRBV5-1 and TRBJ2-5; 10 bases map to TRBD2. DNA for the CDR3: TGCGCCAGCAGCCCCCTGGGGCTAGCGGGAGACAGGGAGACCCAGTACTTC. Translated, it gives CASSPLGLAGDRETQYF.